Included here is one TCR beta chain sequence, with context. Its antigen is unidentified. These data are taken from a study of cytomegalovirus exposure and HLA in healthy donors. Study details: A previous analysis identified 117 million unique TCR beta sequences derived from some 200 million T cells.

Germline CDR1 SGHNT, CDR2 YYREEE (reference sequence). The length of the CDR3 is 15 residues. J lost 6 bases, V lost 4 bases, and 9 bases had no gene match. Overall study findings and caveats: Within the data, a cluster of highly shared sequence variants was likely a sequencing artifact. A few V segments could not be told apart, such as TRBV6-2 and TRBV6-3, and were left out.

60 Vbeta and 13 Jbeta primers were used in PCR. The data were produced by immunoSEQ multiplex PCR, yet TCRdb's version contains in-frame clones alone and is incomplete. The top ten hold about 2.1% of the sample, which has roughly 280,000 clones, about 75% seen once. The sample taken for sequencing was PBMCs. This receptor was taken from a female donor in good health and CMV-seronegative. The rearrangement uses TRBV5-4 and TRBJ2-4, with TRBD1 matching 8 bases. The CDR3 region has the DNA TGTGCCAGCAGCAAGACAGGGGAAGCCGGAAACATTCAGTACTTC. Translation: CASSKTGEAGNIQYF. Looking up the rest from reference TRBV5-4 and TRBJ2-4 gives the full variable domain: ETGVTQSPTHLIKTRGQQVTLRCSSQSGHNTVSWYQQALGQGPQFIFQYYREEENGRGNFPPRFSGLQFPNYSSELNVNALELDDSALYLCASSKTGEAGNIQYFGAGTRLSVL.